This passage covers 12 T cell receptor beta chains from one sample sequenced in a study of blood T cell repertoires in COVID-19. Assay used: immunoSEQ multiplex PCR; TCRdb lists only in-frame clones, some missing. The sample consists of more than 200,000 clones, just over 85% of them appearing once. The sample taken for sequencing was peripheral blood. The source is a man aged 45 to 65 with COVID-19, enrolled during active disease.

The chain uses TRBV5-1 and TRBJ2-4, with a possible D match to TRBD2 (5 bases). V gave up 6 bases and J gave up 1 base, with 11 bases separating them. The CDR3 spans 14 residues. The germline CDR1 and CDR2 sequences are SGHRS and YFSETQ. The DNA for the CDR3 is TGCGCCAGCACTCCGGGCGGGGCCAAAAACATTCAGTACTTC. Translated, it gives CASTPGGAKNIQYF.

V usage is TRBV21-1 and J usage is TRBJ1-1; no check of the table's D call, TRBD1, against the DNA was made. TRBV21-1 represents a pseudogene. This CDR3 is 15 amino acids long. CDR3 in amino acids: CASSSRDREYTEAFF. CDR3 in DNA: TGTGCCAGCAGCTCCCGGGACAGGGAATACACTGAAGCTTTCTTT.

The CDR3 DNA follows: TGTGCCAGCAGCTTAACACTACCGGGACAGGGGGCGAGGGAGCAGTACTTC. Amino acid sequence: CASSLTLPGQGAREQYF. The chain combines TRBV7-9 with TRBJ2-7; 12 positions agree with TRBD1. Trimming at V came to 2 bases and at J to 7 bases, leaving 12 bases not matched to a gene. This CDR3 spans 17 amino acids. Germline V lookup: CDR1 SEHNR, CDR2 FQNEAQ (reference sequence).

The chain joins TRBV30 to TRBJ2-3; 12 positions agree with TRBD2. The CDR3 consists of 16 residues. CDR1 is GTSNPN, CDR2 SVGIG, per germline (reference sequence). V lost 3 bases, J lost 3 bases, and 7 bases stayed unmatched. The CDR3: CAWRRTSGDGTDTQYF. The CDR3 DNA reads TGTGCCTGGAGGAGGACTAGCGGGGATGGGACAGATACGCAGTATTTT.

This chain links TRBV7-2 with TRBJ2-2, with D possibly TRBD2 on 6 matching bases. The V end was cut by 3 bases, the J end by 5 bases, with 13 bases between. CDR3 length: 15 amino acids. The germline CDR1 and CDR2 sequences are SGHTA and FQGNSA. CDR3 in DNA: TGTGCCAGCAGCTTTGGGGGGAGTCGGACCGGGGAGCTGTTTTTT. Translated, it gives CASSFGGSRTGELFF.

The rearrangement links TRBV7-6 to TRBJ2-3; 14 nucleotides line up with TRBD2. The CDR3 is 15 residues long. J was trimmed by 8 bases and V by 4 bases; bases with no gene match: 5. Germline loops: CDR1 SGHVS, CDR2 FNYEAQ. The CDR3 spells CASSSGLAGVGTQYF. The CDR3 nucleotides are TGTGCCAGCAGCTCGGGACTAGCGGGAGTAGGTACGCAGTATTTT.

The CDR3 DNA sequence: TGTGCCAGCATGGGGGGTTTGAACTATGGCTACACCTTC. This codes for CASMGGLNYGYTF. This chain links TRBV7-9 with TRBJ1-2; a weak D match, TRBD1 (5 bases). V lost 7 bases and J 2 bases, leaving 11 bases between the germline ends. This CDR3 contains 13 residues. Germline V gives CDR1 SEHNR, CDR2 FQNEAQ (reference sequence).

The rearrangement uses TRBV5-4 and TRBJ2-1; D is undetermined. The CDR3 covers 11 residues. V was cut by 4 bases and J by 3 bases, with 2 bases left in between. Germline loops: CDR1 SGHNT, CDR2 YYREEE (reference sequence). CDR3 sequence reads: CASSHYNEQFF. The CDR3 region has the DNA TGTGCCAGCAGCCACTACAATGAGCAGTTCTTC.

The chain uses TRBV28 and TRBJ1-1; perhaps TRBD1 as D (6 bases). Germline CDR1 reads MDHEN; CDR2 reads SYDVKM. The V end lost 6 bases, the J end lost 1 base, and 12 bases lay between the germline ends. CDR3 length: 14 residues. The CDR3 DNA is TGTGCCAGCAGGGATGGACAGTCGAACACTGAAGCTTTCTTT. Translating gives CASRDGQSNTEAFF.

V and J are TRBV20-1 and TRBJ2-3; 10 nucleotides agree with TRBD2. V trimming: 3 bases; J trimming: 5 bases; junction bases outside the gene matches: 11. Germline-derived CDR1 and CDR2 are DFQATT and SNEGSKA (reference sequence). The CDR3 loop spans 16 amino acids. CDR3 DNA: TGCAGTGCTAGTGGATCTCTAGCGGGAGTTTTAGATACGCAGTATTTT. Translating it yields CSASGSLAGVLDTQYF.

The rearrangement links TRBV30 to TRBJ2-7, with TRBD1 matching 9 bases. V was clipped by 5 bases and J by 7 bases; unmatched bases: 9. The germline CDR1 and CDR2 sequences are GTSNPN and SVGIG (reference sequence). This CDR3 spans 13 amino acids. The CDR3, as DNA: TGTGCCTGGCTACGGACAGGGGCACGGGAGCAGTACTTC. Translated, it gives CAWLRTGAREQYF.

The rearrangement links TRBV7-9 to TRBJ1-1; 8 bases match TRBD1. CDR3 length: 12 amino acids. With V trimmed by 5 bases and J by 10 bases, 6 bases remained unmatched. The V gene's germline CDR1 is SEHNR and CDR2 FQNEAQ (reference sequence). The chain's CDR3 is CASSRGQGPAFF. The CDR3, as DNA: TGTGCCAGCAGCCGCGGACAGGGACCAGCTTTCTTT.